This T cell receptor (beta chain) was obtained from a study of radiotherapy plus CTLA-4 blockade in lung cancer. Generated by immunoSEQ multiplex PCR, the TCRdb table keeps only in-frame clones and is missing some. The table lists approximately 69,000 clones, approximately 80% of them singletons. V dropped 3 bases and J dropped 1 base, with 10 bases sitting between them. The CDR3 consists of 14 residues. Germline CDR1 SEHNR, CDR2 FQNEAQ (reference sequence). The sample here was peripheral blood, taken from a patient treated with radiotherapy plus ipilimumab. The clonotype originates from a human donor with non-small cell lung cancer who had a complete response to radiotherapy plus ipilimumab. The chain joins TRBV7-9 to TRBJ2-7; D remains unclear. CDR3 bases: TGTGCCAGCAGCTTTCCCGCACGGTCCTACGAGCAGTACTTC. Protein: CASSFPARSYEQYF. The full variable domain, rest sourced from reference TRBV7-9 and TRBJ2-7, is DTGVSQNPRHKITKRGQNVTFRCDPISEHNRLYWYRQTLGQGPEFLTYFQNEAQLEKSRLLSDRFSAERPKGSFSTLEIQRTEQGDSAMYLCASSFPARSYEQYFGPGTRLTVT.